This T cell receptor beta chain emerged from a study of monozygotic twins with inflammatory bowel disease. Looked up from germline, CDR1 is MNHEY and CDR2 is SVGAGI. This CDR3 spans 13 amino acids. TCRdb reprocessed the 5' RACE reads; each CDR3 protein has one entry and no DNA is given. The sample has around 380,000 distinct CDR3 sequences. Whole blood that had not undergone T cell sorting provided the isolated total RNA. This TCR was sampled from a human donor with ulcerative colitis or Crohn's disease, or a healthy co-twin of an affected twin (not recorded which). The sample comprised blood. This sequence joins TRBV6-5 and TRBJ1-2; the D call of TRBD1 rests on TCRdb alone, since no DNA is present to check it. The CDR3 loop is CASSSVEGAGYTF.